The clone carrying this TCR beta chain was seen just once. Per the original methods: Estimation of nucleated cell counts was performed using reference gene primer amplification. Using immunoSEQ multiplex PCR, the repertoire was profiled, and TCRdb retains in-frame clones only, with some absent. The DNA gave D and trimming, while V, J and clone size come from that table. The sample has roughly 180,000 clones, 84% seen once; the top ten hold about 8%. This record comes from a study of blood T cell repertoires in COVID-19. Looking at the study overall: Samples taken during acute and convalescent COVID-19 were collected in the United States, Italy and Spain. In each case, the material was cDNA or gDNA derived from T cells, B-cell-depleted T cells, or PBMCs.

The CDR3 has 14 residues. Trimming at V came to 8 bases and at J to 6 bases, leaving 13 bases not matched to a gene. Germline CDR1 reads MNHNY; CDR2 reads SVGAGI (reference sequence). This chain uses TRBV6-6 with TRBJ2-7; 7 nucleotides match TRBD1. The sequencing sample was made of peripheral blood. The source is a man in his forties who had recovered from COVID-19. CDR3 sequence reads: CASGRDSPSLEQYF. DNA for the CDR3: TGTGCCAGCGGCCGGGACAGCCCTTCCCTCGAGCAGTACTTC.